This is a list of T cell receptor beta chains from one sample in a study of T cell changes during pregnancy in multiple sclerosis. Produced via immunoSEQ multiplex PCR; TCRdb's table is partial and in-frame only. Here the sample spans approximately 88,000 clones, approximately 94% being singletons. Specimen: peripheral blood, collected in the third trimester of pregnancy. The origin of the receptors is a female donor with multiple sclerosis, enrolled in a pregnancy study. CDR3s include the opening cysteine and the closing phenylalanine or tryptophan. Each record gives: CDR3 length, clone size, D gene, V gene, J gene, CDR3 protein, CDR3 DNA. The D gene is left open where the match is weak. The size field is filled for only some rows; it gives once, few, many or a size class.

len: 15; abundance: NA; d_gene: TRBD2; v_gene: TRBV27; j_gene: TRBJ2-1; CDR3aa: CASSTGTSGDNEQFF; CDR3nt: TGTGCCAGCAGTACCGGGACTAGCGGTGACAATGAGCAGTTCTTC
len: 14; abundance: NA; d_gene: TRBD1; v_gene: TRBV28; j_gene: TRBJ1-1; CDR3aa: CASSLDRVITEAFF; CDR3nt: TGTGCCAGCAGTTTAGACAGGGTGATCACTGAAGCTTTCTTT
len: 13; abundance: once; d_gene: NA; v_gene: TRBV2; j_gene: TRBJ1-1; CDR3aa: CASSDSRDTEAFF; CDR3nt: TGTGCCAGCAGTGATTCGAGGGACACTGAAGCTTTCTTT
len: 13; abundance: NA; d_gene: NA; v_gene: TRBV5-1; j_gene: TRBJ1-1; CDR3aa: CASSLDRNTEAFF; CDR3nt: TGCGCCAGCAGCTTGGACAGGAACACTGAAGCTTTCTTT
len: 13; abundance: NA; d_gene: NA; v_gene: TRBV19; j_gene: TRBJ1-2; CDR3aa: CASSIGGNYGYTF; CDR3nt: TGTGCCAGTAGTATTGGAGGTAACTATGGCTACACCTTC
len: 14; abundance: NA; d_gene: NA; v_gene: TRBV6-5; j_gene: TRBJ1-5; CDR3aa: CASSFFGGGQPQHF; CDR3nt: TGTGCCAGCAGTTTTTTTGGCGGCGGTCAGCCCCAGCATTTT
len: 14; abundance: NA; d_gene: TRBD1; v_gene: TRBV27; j_gene: TRBJ2-7; CDR3aa: CASSYRTGTYEQYF; CDR3nt: TGTGCCAGCAGTTACCGGACAGGAACCTACGAGCAGTACTTC
len: 13; abundance: NA; d_gene: NA; v_gene: TRBV5-4; j_gene: TRBJ1-1; CDR3aa: CASSLGLSTEAFF; CDR3nt: TGTGCCAGCAGCTTGGGTCTTAGCACTGAAGCTTTCTTT
len: 14; abundance: once; d_gene: NA; v_gene: TRBV27; j_gene: TRBJ2-1; CDR3aa: CASSRSDSYNEQFF; CDR3nt: TGTGCCAGCAGCCGATCGGACTCTTACAATGAGCAGTTCTTC
len: 17; abundance: NA; d_gene: NA; v_gene: TRBV19; j_gene: TRBJ2-1; CDR3aa: CASSMGGLRASYNEQFF; CDR3nt: TGTGCCAGTAGCATGGGGGGGCTCAGAGCCTCCTACAATGAGCAGTTCTTC
len: 14; abundance: NA; d_gene: TRBD2; v_gene: TRBV5-4; j_gene: TRBJ2-5; CDR3aa: CASTLAGGQETQYF; CDR3nt: TGTGCCAGCACCCTCGCGGGGGGACAAGAGACCCAGTACTTC
len: 15; abundance: NA; d_gene: TRBD2; v_gene: TRBV2; j_gene: TRBJ2-1; CDR3aa: CASRGTSGRRHEQFF; CDR3nt: TGTGCCAGCCGTGGGACTAGCGGGAGACGTCATGAGCAGTTCTTC
len: 18; abundance: NA; d_gene: TRBD1; v_gene: TRBV10-2; j_gene: TRBJ2-5; CDR3aa: CASSESRDRVKTQETQYF; CDR3nt: TGCGCCAGCAGTGAGTCGAGGGACAGGGTAAAAACACAAGAGACCCAGTACTTC
len: 17; abundance: NA; d_gene: TRBD1; v_gene: TRBV25-1; j_gene: TRBJ2-5; CDR3aa: CASSDNPGTGPGETQYF; CDR3nt: TGTGCCAGCAGTGACAATCCCGGGACAGGACCGGGAGAGACCCAGTACTTC
len: 15; abundance: NA; d_gene: NA; v_gene: TRBV18; j_gene: TRBJ2-1; CDR3aa: CASSPPTGYRNEQFF; CDR3nt: TGTGCCAGCTCACCACCTACGGGGTATAGGAATGAGCAGTTCTTC
len: 17; abundance: NA; d_gene: TRBD2; v_gene: TRBV5-1; j_gene: TRBJ2-5; CDR3aa: CASSSGASGRGQETQYF; CDR3nt: TGCGCCAGCAGCTCTGGGGCTAGCGGGAGGGGCCAAGAGACCCAGTACTTC
len: 15; abundance: NA; d_gene: TRBD2; v_gene: TRBV5-1; j_gene: TRBJ2-3; CDR3aa: CASSSGLAGLDTQYF; CDR3nt: TGCGCCAGCAGCTCAGGACTAGCGGGCCTAGATACGCAGTATTTT
len: 13; abundance: NA; d_gene: NA; v_gene: TRBV6-4; j_gene: TRBJ2-7; CDR3aa: CASSEGGSHEQYF; CDR3nt: TGTGCCAGCAGCGAAGGAGGGTCCCACGAGCAGTACTTC
len: 14; abundance: NA; d_gene: NA; v_gene: TRBV10-3; j_gene: TRBJ2-6; CDR3aa: CASSGVSGANVLTF; CDR3nt: TGTGCCTCCTCGGGGGTCTCTGGGGCCAACGTCCTGACTTTC
len: 15; abundance: NA; d_gene: NA; v_gene: TRBV6-5; j_gene: TRBJ2-7; CDR3aa: CASSLQGKTSYEQYF; CDR3nt: TGTGCCAGCAGTTTACAGGGTAAAACCTCCTACGAGCAGTACTTC
len: 15; abundance: NA; d_gene: TRBD2; v_gene: TRBV27; j_gene: TRBJ2-7; CDR3aa: CASSELAGSLDEQYF; CDR3nt: TGTGCCAGCAGCGAACTAGCGGGAAGTTTGGACGAGCAGTACTTC
len: 15; abundance: NA; d_gene: NA; v_gene: TRBV4-2; j_gene: TRBJ2-5; CDR3aa: CASSQESGPGETQYF; CDR3nt: TGTGCCAGCAGCCAAGAGAGTGGGCCTGGGGAGACCCAGTACTTC
len: 18; abundance: NA; d_gene: TRBD2; v_gene: TRBV7-9; j_gene: TRBJ2-1; CDR3aa: CASSLPTLGTSNYNEQFF; CDR3nt: TGTGCCAGCAGCTTACCCACACTTGGGACTAGCAACTACAATGAGCAGTTCTTC
len: 13; abundance: few; d_gene: NA; v_gene: TRBV11-3; j_gene: TRBJ1-1; CDR3aa: CASSNRLGTEAFF; CDR3nt: TGTGCCAGCAGTAACAGGCTAGGGACTGAAGCTTTCTTT
len: 13; abundance: NA; d_gene: TRBD1; v_gene: TRBV30; j_gene: TRBJ2-7; CDR3aa: CAWSEGQTYEQYF; CDR3nt: TGTGCCTGGAGTGAGGGACAGACCTACGAGCAGTACTTC
len: 13; abundance: NA; d_gene: TRBD1; v_gene: TRBV9; j_gene: TRBJ1-2; CDR3aa: CASSSGTGHGYTF; CDR3nt: TGTGCCAGCAGCTCCGGGACAGGGCATGGCTACACCTTC
len: 14; abundance: NA; d_gene: NA; v_gene: TRBV10-3; j_gene: TRBJ1-1; CDR3aa: CAIRAGLFDTEAFF; CDR3nt: TGTGCCATCAGGGCAGGGTTGTTTGACACTGAAGCTTTCTTT
len: 17; abundance: NA; d_gene: TRBD2; v_gene: TRBV28; j_gene: TRBJ2-7; CDR3aa: CASSYPGITSGSYEQYF; CDR3nt: TGTGCCAGCAGTTACCCGGGGATCACTAGCGGGTCGTACGAGCAGTACTTC
len: 13; abundance: NA; d_gene: NA; v_gene: TRBV7-8; j_gene: TRBJ1-5; CDR3aa: CASSFQPRQPQHF; CDR3nt: TGTGCCAGCAGTTTCCAGCCGCGGCAGCCCCAGCATTTT
len: 12; abundance: NA; d_gene: NA; v_gene: TRBV2; j_gene: TRBJ2-5; CDR3aa: CASTPGPETQYF; CDR3nt: TGTGCCAGCACGCCAGGGCCGGAGACCCAGTACTTC
len: 14; abundance: NA; d_gene: TRBD1; v_gene: TRBV5-1; j_gene: TRBJ2-3; CDR3aa: CASSRGAGGDTQYF; CDR3nt: TGCGCCAGCAGCCGGGGAGCAGGGGGAGATACGCAGTATTTT
len: 18; abundance: NA; d_gene: NA; v_gene: TRBV18; j_gene: TRBJ1-2; CDR3aa: CASSPEPPTGLPNYGYTF; CDR3nt: TGTGCCAGCTCACCTGAGCCCCCTACAGGGTTACCTAACTATGGCTACACCTTC
len: 12; abundance: NA; d_gene: NA; v_gene: TRBV28; j_gene: TRBJ1-3; CDR3aa: CASTRGGNTIYF; CDR3nt: TGTGCCAGCACCCGCGGTGGAAACACCATATATTTT
len: 16; abundance: NA; d_gene: NA; v_gene: TRBV5-5; j_gene: TRBJ2-1; CDR3aa: CASSSSATISYNEQFF; CDR3nt: TGTGCCAGCAGCTCGTCGGCGACAATCTCCTACAATGAGCAGTTCTTC
len: 15; abundance: NA; d_gene: NA; v_gene: TRBV7-2; j_gene: TRBJ2-4; CDR3aa: CASSRRAEGKNIQYF; CDR3nt: TGTGCCAGCAGTCGCCGGGCCGAGGGCAAAAACATTCAGTACTTC
len: 14; abundance: NA; d_gene: TRBD2; v_gene: TRBV14; j_gene: TRBJ2-5; CDR3aa: CASSIAGVRETQYF; CDR3nt: TGTGCCAGCAGTATCGCGGGAGTACGGGAGACCCAGTACTTC
len: 18; abundance: NA; d_gene: NA; v_gene: TRBV12-2; j_gene: TRBJ2-6; CDR3aa: CASRLRGRGSSGANVLTF; CDR3nt: TGTGCAAGTCGCTTAAGGGGCAGGGGAAGCTCTGGGGCCAACGTCCTGACTTTC
len: 17; abundance: NA; d_gene: TRBD1; v_gene: TRBV4-1; j_gene: TRBJ1-1; CDR3aa: CASSQDGVGTGLAEAFF; CDR3nt: TGCGCCAGCAGCCAAGATGGGGTCGGGACAGGGCTGGCTGAAGCTTTCTTT
len: 17; abundance: NA; d_gene: NA; v_gene: TRBV5-1; j_gene: TRBJ1-1; CDR3aa: CASSITPLGLRNTEAFF; CDR3nt: TGCGCCAGCAGCATAACCCCCCTGGGACTGAGGAACACTGAAGCTTTCTTT
len: 15; abundance: NA; d_gene: TRBD2; v_gene: TRBV5-1; j_gene: TRBJ2-7; CDR3aa: CASSLGGRTSYEQYF; CDR3nt: TGCGCCAGCAGCTTGGGCGGGAGGACCTCCTACGAGCAGTACTTC
len: 14; abundance: NA; d_gene: NA; v_gene: TRBV5-1; j_gene: TRBJ2-1; CDR3aa: CASSLGSLTGEQFF; CDR3nt: TGCGCCAGCAGCTTGGGTAGCCTGACAGGCGAGCAGTTCTTC
len: 16; abundance: NA; d_gene: NA; v_gene: TRBV21-1; j_gene: TRBJ2-7; CDR3aa: CASSKAKQIRSYEQYF; CDR3nt: TGTGCCAGCAGCAAAGCCAAACAGATCCGCTCCTACGAGCAGTACTTC
len: 15; abundance: NA; d_gene: NA; v_gene: TRBV11-3; j_gene: TRBJ1-5; CDR3aa: CASSGRRGLREPQHF; CDR3nt: TGTGCCAGCAGCGGGCGGAGGGGCCTCCGTGAGCCCCAGCATTTT
len: 17; abundance: NA; d_gene: TRBD2; v_gene: TRBV15; j_gene: TRBJ2-2; CDR3aa: CATSRDWASGSGGELFF; CDR3nt: TGTGCCACCAGCAGAGATTGGGCTAGCGGGAGTGGCGGGGAGCTGTTTTTT
len: 14; abundance: NA; d_gene: NA; v_gene: TRBV7-2; j_gene: TRBJ1-5; CDR3aa: CASSPSYSNQPQHF; CDR3nt: TGTGCCAGCAGCCCGTCGTATAGCAATCAGCCCCAGCATTTT
len: 13; abundance: NA; d_gene: NA; v_gene: TRBV29-1; j_gene: TRBJ2-3; CDR3aa: CSVETENTDTQYF; CDR3nt: TGCAGCGTAGAGACAGAGAATACAGATACGCAGTATTTT
len: 15; abundance: NA; d_gene: TRBD2; v_gene: TRBV6-5; j_gene: TRBJ2-1; CDR3aa: CASSPSGSSYNEQFF; CDR3nt: TGTGCCAGCAGCCCCAGCGGGAGCTCCTACAATGAGCAGTTCTTC
len: 15; abundance: NA; d_gene: TRBD2; v_gene: TRBV28; j_gene: TRBJ2-1; CDR3aa: CASSQRTSGSIEQFF; CDR3nt: TGTGCCAGCAGTCAAAGGACTAGCGGGAGTATTGAGCAGTTCTTC